This is a list of T cell receptor beta chains from one sample in a study of blood T cell repertoires in COVID-19. Generated by immunoSEQ multiplex PCR, the TCRdb table keeps only in-frame clones and is missing some. The data contain 80,000 to 95,000 clones, around 81% of them singletons. Sample: peripheral blood. The receptor source for this set is a man at least 80 years old with acute or convalescent COVID-19. The conserved cysteine and the conserved F or W are not part of the CDR3 here.

v_gene | CDR3aa
TRBV5-1 | ASSLLGTWDSTDTQY
TRBV4-2 | ASSQTREVTGELF
TRBV20-1 | SASILPSGSYEQY
TRBV25-1 | ASSDPGTGGDTQY
TRBV30 | AWALTANYGYT
TRBV11-3 | ASSSLGTSGYNEQF
TRBV11-1 | ASSLGLAGLEGELF
TRBV28 | ASSPLGQGDTEAF
TRBV2 | ATMGGLANIQY
TRBV7-2 | ASSPRGGSYNYGYT
TRBV27 | ASSLGTAGLNEQF
TRBV3-1/TRBV3-2 | ASSQVTTRDSPLH
TRBV12-3/TRBV12-4 | ASSLSRVTQH
TRBV10-3 | AISEPAGVYEQF
TRBV28 | ASSLPGVRNTEAF
TRBV18 | ASSRGQGSGNTIY
TRBV27 | ASSFSGQGLGQPQH
TRBV11-2 | ASSFETDNSPLH
TRBV3-1/TRBV3-2 | ASSLFTLAKNIQY
TRBV4-2 | ASSPVGAGGRNEQF
TRBV2 | ASRGGAQGGDTQY
TRBV27 | ASRTGRYEQY
TRBV30 | AWSRTARGNTIY
TRBV28 | ASTILGESSYNEQF
TRBV2 | ATSLAFGGETQY
TRBV29-1 | SVAGTGTGVLGYT
TRBV7-2 | ASSGRFRTDTQY
TRBV6-6 | ASRSDGKSTDTQY
TRBV6-5 | ASTLTTGRGSPLH
TRBV5-1 | ASSRGQGGTEAF
TRBV3-1/TRBV3-2 | ASSRWTSGRTGELF
TRBV9 | ASSATGLNTEAF
TRBV3-1/TRBV3-2 | ASSQDSGTGGLYGYT
TRBV28 | ASTRLISGGYT
TRBV18 | ASSPTSGRGEQY
TRBV4-2 | ASSQDLLPVGGEKLF
TRBV2 | ASCLGGTEPQH
TRBV2 | ASSLPGLAVYNEQF
TRBV7-3 | ASAIEGTGRVTEAF
TRBV6-1 | ASSEEGTGGYEQY
TRBV12-3/TRBV12-4 | ASSGTNTGELF
TRBV10-2 | ASSEAGEQF
TRBV6-2/TRBV6-3 | ASSPQGRANTEAF
TRBV7-9 | ASSLTRLSSYNEQF
TRBV7-3 | ASSSQDTYNEQF
TRBV5-8 | ASSALLGQGSEQF
TRBV3-1/TRBV3-2 | ASSQTAGTYNEQF